This is a list of T cell receptor beta chains from one sample in a study of CD4+ T cells in melanoma. Here immunoSEQ multiplex PCR was the method, and the copy in TCRdb shows in-frame clones only, minus some. The repertoire consists of roughly 140,000 clones, with approximately 91% occurring once and the leading ten covering 1.5% to 1.9%. These receptors were taken from a human donor with melanoma. CDR3s include the opening cysteine and the closing phenylalanine or tryptophan. A D gene is named only where the DNA matches it firmly. Only some rows state a clone size, as once, few, many or a class for expanded clones.

D	size	V	J	CDR3	DNA
NA	NA	TRBV6-1	TRBJ1-4	CASSELGSDEKLFF	TGTGCCAGCAGTGAACTAGGGTCGGATGAAAAACTGTTTTTT
NA	NA	TRBV5-4	TRBJ1-1	CASSLARDSANTEAFF	TGTGCCAGCAGCTTGGCCAGGGACTCGGCGAACACTGAAGCTTTCTTT
NA	NA	TRBV6-1	TRBJ2-1	CATSEGPYNEQFF	TGTGCCACCAGTGAAGGACCCTACAATGAGCAGTTCTTC
NA	few	TRBV19	TRBJ2-5	CATSASWGTQYF	TGTGCCACCTCGGCGTCTTGGGGGACCCAGTACTTC
TRBD1	once	TRBV5-1	TRBJ2-5	CASSLLGQGGETQYF	TGCGCCAGCAGCTTGTTGGGACAGGGGGGGGAGACCCAGTACTTC
TRBD2	NA	TRBV10-1	TRBJ2-3	CASSEKGLAGDTQYF	TGCGCCAGCAGTGAGAAGGGACTAGCTGGGGATACGCAGTATTTT
NA	NA	TRBV2	TRBJ1-5	CASSPQGLQSQPQHF	TGTGCCAGCAGTCCCCAGGGTCTTCAGTCTCAGCCCCAGCATTTT
TRBD2	NA	TRBV10-3	TRBJ2-3	CAISEYQRGTDTQYF	TGTGCCATCAGTGAGTACCAGCGGGGAACAGATACGCAGTATTTT
TRBD2	NA	TRBV9	TRBJ2-1	CASSDGGGYNEQFF	TGTGCCAGCAGCGACGGGGGGGGCTACAATGAGCAGTTCTTC
NA	NA	TRBV11-2	TRBJ2-5	CASSLDRGETQYF	TGTGCCAGCAGCTTAGACCGGGGGGAGACCCAGTACTTC
NA	NA	TRBV9	TRBJ2-3	CASSVAADTQYF	TGTGCCAGCAGCGTAGCCGCAGATACGCAGTATTTT
NA	NA	TRBV18	TRBJ1-1	CASSPLERTGAFF	TGTGCCAGCTCACCACTCGAACGAACGGGGGCTTTCTTT
TRBD2	NA	TRBV7-8	TRBJ2-4	CASSRQTGLAGGGPMGIQYF	TGTGCCAGCAGCCGCCAGACGGGACTAGCGGGGGGCGGTCCTATGGGCATTCAGTACTTC
NA	NA	TRBV5-6	TRBJ2-7	CASSPGLGSYEQYF	TGTGCCAGCAGCCCGGGTCTGGGGTCCTACGAGCAGTACTTC
NA	NA	TRBV6-5	TRBJ2-3	CASSYSSRTRLDTQYF	TGTGCCAGCAGTTACTCTTCTCGGACACGGCTTGATACGCAGTATTTT
NA	NA	TRBV10-1	TRBJ1-5	CASIGRGVQPQHF	TGCGCCAGCATTGGGAGGGGCGTTCAGCCCCAGCATTTT
NA	NA	TRBV6-6	TRBJ1-1	CATGSSRIEAFF	TGTGCCACGGGGTCCAGCCGGATTGAAGCTTTCTTT
TRBD1	NA	TRBV7-9	TRBJ1-1	CASSPRTGVKGTEAFF	TGTGCCAGCAGCCCCCGGACAGGGGTTAAAGGGACTGAAGCTTTCTTT
NA	NA	TRBV6-6	TRBJ2-7	CASSYSKEVTGEQYF	TGTGCCAGCAGTTACTCGAAGGAGGTGACGGGCGAGCAGTACTTC
TRBD2	NA	TRBV9	TRBJ2-1	CASSATWTSRSYNEQFF	TGTGCCAGCAGCGCCACCTGGACTAGCAGGTCCTACAATGAGCAGTTCTTC
NA	NA	TRBV5-6	TRBJ1-1	CASSRRGVVTEAFF	TGTGCCAGCAGCAGGAGGGGTGTCGTCACTGAAGCTTTCTTT
TRBD1	NA	TRBV6-1	TRBJ1-1	CASTLPGEGAEAFF	TGTGCCAGCACCCTACCTGGGGAGGGGGCAGAAGCTTTCTTT
TRBD2	NA	TRBV7-3	TRBJ2-7	CASSFGGSSYEQYF	TGTGCCAGCAGCTTCGGGGGGAGCTCCTACGAGCAGTACTTC
NA	NA	TRBV7-6	TRBJ2-2	CASSLVGELFF	TGTGCCAGCAGCTTAGTTGGGGAGCTGTTTTTT
NA	NA	TRBV12-5	TRBJ1-6	CASGSNSPLHF	TGTGCTAGTGGTTCCAATTCACCCCTCCACTTT
NA	NA	TRBV6-5	TRBJ2-1	CASSYSGVRGFNEQFF	TGTGCCAGCAGTTACTCGGGGGTAAGAGGTTTCAATGAGCAGTTCTTC
TRBD1	NA	TRBV5-1	TRBJ1-6	CASSLGDRALPPLHF	TGCGCCAGCAGCTTAGGGGACAGGGCACTTCCACCCCTCCACTTT
NA	NA	TRBV5-1	TRBJ2-5	CASSLEAETQYF	TGCGCCAGCAGCTTGGAGGCGGAGACCCAGTACTTC
NA	NA	TRBV6-1	TRBJ1-2	CASRKTANYGYTF	TGTGCCAGCAGAAAAACAGCTAACTATGGCTACACCTTC
NA	NA	TRBV5-1	TRBJ2-2	CASSLPHSGAGANTGELFF	TGCGCCAGCAGCTTGCCTCATTCCGGGGCAGGGGCTAACACCGGGGAGCTGTTTTTT
NA	NA	TRBV5-1	TRBJ2-5	CASSSGPQETQYF	TGCGCCAGCAGCTCGGGACCTCAAGAGACCCAGTACTTC
NA	NA	TRBV25-1	TRBJ2-1	CASSEYRRGRMDEQFF	TGTGCCAGCAGTGAATATAGGCGGGGAAGGATGGATGAGCAGTTCTTC
NA	NA	TRBV7-9	TRBJ1-4	CASNRQTNEKLFF	TGTGCCAGCAACCGACAGACTAATGAAAAACTGTTTTTT
NA	few	TRBV5-1	TRBJ1-6	CASSVTWNSPLHF	TGCGCCAGCAGCGTTACTTGGAATTCACCCCTCCACTTT
NA	NA	TRBV6-5	TRBJ1-4	CASRTGFGGEKLFF	TGTGCCAGCAGAACAGGGTTTGGAGGTGAAAAACTGTTTTTT
NA	NA	TRBV15	TRBJ1-6	CATNLRPFSSPLHF	TGTGCCACCAACCTCCGTCCATTTAGTTCACCCCTCCACTTT
NA	NA	TRBV12-5	TRBJ2-1	CASGLYVNEQFF	TGTGCTAGTGGTTTGTATGTCAATGAGCAGTTCTTC
TRBD1	once	TRBV2	TRBJ2-6	CASSSTGAGANVLTF	TGTGCCAGCAGTTCAACAGGGGCTGGGGCCAACGTCCTGACTTTC
TRBD1	NA	TRBV27	TRBJ1-5	CASSAGQGTQPQHF	TGTGCCAGCAGCGCTGGACAGGGCACGCAGCCCCAGCATTTT
NA	NA	TRBV7-2	TRBJ2-3	CASSRSRGADTQYF	TGTGCCAGCAGCCGGTCCCGCGGGGCAGATACGCAGTATTTT
NA	NA	TRBV5-5	TRBJ1-5	CASSPAGANGNQPQHF	TGTGCCAGCAGCCCGGCGGGGGCGAATGGCAATCAGCCCCAGCATTTT